This TCR beta chain was retrieved from a study of T-cell memory formation after mild COVID-19. The V gene's germline CDR1 is SGHRS and CDR2 YFSETQ. The CDR3 consists of 21 residues. Trimming removed 2 bases from V and 9 bases from J; junction bases left unmatched: 28. This clonotype came up many times. One entry per CDR3 protein, called by TCRdb with MiXCR from the 5' RACE reads. The sample records about 29,000 distinct CDR3 sequences, approximately 12% being singletons. Sequenced sample: PBMCs or a T cell subset sorted from them (not recorded which). The V and J genes are TRBV5-1 and TRBJ1-2; the match to TRBD1 covers 10 bases. This sequence was found in an adult woman who had mild COVID-19 (a few samples of this study predate the infection). Cell type and time point are not known. Here the CDR3 reads CASSFLPPRPGTGDPRRSYTF. In DNA form, the CDR3 reads TGCGCCAGCAGCTTTCTTCCACCAAGACCCGGGACAGGGGATCCACGGCGGAGCTACACCTTC.